Sequencing of this TCR beta chain was carried out in a study of blood T cell repertoires in COVID-19. TCRdb keeps only in-frame clones here, not all; method: immunoSEQ multiplex PCR. The profile shows more than 75,000 clones, more than 75% of them singletons. The germline gives CDR1 SGHNT, CDR2 YENEEA. The CDR3 extends over 16 amino acids. J was trimmed by 5 bases and V by 6 bases; bases with no gene match: 15. The genes are TRBV11-3 and TRBJ2-5; 7 nucleotides match TRBD2. What was sequenced was peripheral blood. This receptor was obtained from a woman aged 70 to 79 with acute or convalescent COVID-19. The CDR3 spells CASSHDRGVRRETQYF. The DNA for the CDR3 is TGTGCCAGCAGTCACGACCGGGGGGTTAGGAGGGAGACCCAGTACTTC.